The clone carrying this TCR beta chain has just one count. Attachment of unique molecular identifiers to individual cDNA molecules was performed in the library. Each CDR3 protein is one row after TCRdb ran MiXCR on the RACE reads. This sample has roughly 100,000 distinct CDR3 sequences; less than 40% occur once, and the top ten carry around 2.8%. Time point indicated: patch test 3, about 24 weeks after DPC sensitization. Documented treatment: therapeutic diphenylcyclopropenone sensitization with weekly scalp DPC. The source of the sample is a study of human T cells and chemical hapten exposure. The origin of this receptor is a man aged 35-49 years with alopecia areata. Some clones in this sample may be carry-over from other donors' samples. The input for sequencing was whole blood, taken in connection with sensitization to the hapten diphenylcyclopropenone (DPC).

The CDR3 loop reads CSVGTGVEQYV. CDR3 sequence (DNA): TGCAGCGTTGGGACAGGGGTCGAGCAGTACGTC. V and J are TRBV29-1 and TRBJ2-7; TRBD1 matches at 9 bases. The germline CDR1 and CDR2 sequences are SQVTM and ANQGSEA. The CDR3 runs to 11 residues. Trimming took 4 bases from V and 6 from J; bases not matched to a gene: 1.